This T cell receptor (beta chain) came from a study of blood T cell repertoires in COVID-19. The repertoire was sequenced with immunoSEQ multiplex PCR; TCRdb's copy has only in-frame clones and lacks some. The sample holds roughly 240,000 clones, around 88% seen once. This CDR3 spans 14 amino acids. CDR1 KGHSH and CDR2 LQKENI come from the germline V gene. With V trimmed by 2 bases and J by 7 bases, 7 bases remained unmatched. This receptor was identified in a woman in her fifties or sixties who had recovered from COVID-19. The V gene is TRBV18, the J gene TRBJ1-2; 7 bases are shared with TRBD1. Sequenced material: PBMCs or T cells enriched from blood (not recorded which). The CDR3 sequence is CASSPNVQGSGYTF. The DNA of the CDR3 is TGTGCCAGCTCACCAAATGTACAGGGGTCTGGCTACACCTTC.